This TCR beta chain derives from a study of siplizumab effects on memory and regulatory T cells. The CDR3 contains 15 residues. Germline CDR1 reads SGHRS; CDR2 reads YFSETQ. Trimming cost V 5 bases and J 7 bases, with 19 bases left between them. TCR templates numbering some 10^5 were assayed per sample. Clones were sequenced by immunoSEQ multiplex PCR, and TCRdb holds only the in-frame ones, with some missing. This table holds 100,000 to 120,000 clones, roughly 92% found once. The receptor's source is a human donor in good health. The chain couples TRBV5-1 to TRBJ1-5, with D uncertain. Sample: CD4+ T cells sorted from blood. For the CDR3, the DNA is TGCGCCAGCAGGGAAAGCGGAGGGTTAGAGCAGCCCCAGCATTTT. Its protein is CASRESGGLEQPQHF.